The 5 T cell receptor beta chains given below trace back to one sample, sequenced in a study of siplizumab effects on memory and regulatory T cells. Measured with immunoSEQ multiplex PCR; TCRdb has only the in-frame clones, and not every one. The table has roughly 69,000 clones, less than 85% seen once. The sequencing sample was made of memory CD4+ T cells sorted from blood. These receptors were taken from a human donor in good health.

This chain uses TRBV7-2 with TRBJ2-5; D perhaps matches TRBD2 (5 bases). Deletions cut 3 bases from V and 5 bases from J, with 10 bases between. The V gene's germline CDR1 is SGHTA and CDR2 FQGNSA. The CDR3 has 13 residues. CDR3 DNA sequence: TGTGCCAGCAGCTTGAGGGAATTGGAGACCCAGTACTTC. It encodes CASSLRELETQYF.

The chain employs TRBV5-1 and TRBJ1-1; tentatively, D is TRBD1 (5 bases). The CDR3 runs 14 residues. Germline values: CDR1 SGHRS, CDR2 YFSETQ. V lost 5 bases to trimming and J lost 0 bases, with 11 bases between them. The CDR3 bases are TGCGCCAGCAGATCGGGACCGATGAACACTGAAGCTTTCTTT. This translates into CASRSGPMNTEAFF.

The rearrangement links TRBV2 to TRBJ2-7, with D possibly being TRBD1 or TRBD2 (5 bases each). Germline V CDR1 and CDR2: SNHLY, FYNNEI. This CDR3 has 13 residues. Deletions cut 4 bases from V and 9 bases from J, with 16 bases between. CDR3 bases: TGTGCCAGCAGTGCGGCGGGCAGGGAAGTGCAGTACTTC. It encodes CASSAAGREVQYF.

The rearrangement joins TRBV7-9 to TRBJ2-5; 7 nucleotides align to TRBD1. The ends lost 4 bases at V and 4 bases at J; junction bases unmatched: 9. The CDR3 runs 15 residues. Germline CDR1 is SEHNR and CDR2 is FQNEAQ (reference sequence). This chain's CDR3 is CASSSAGTVRETQYF. DNA of the CDR3: TGTGCCAGCAGCTCGGCCGGGACAGTCCGAGAGACCCAGTACTTC. The full variable domain, with the rest looked up from reference TRBV7-9 and TRBJ2-5, is DTGVSQNPRHKITKRGQNVTFRCDPISEHNRLYWYRQTLGQGPEFLTYFQNEAQLEKSRLLSDRFSAERPKGSFSTLEIQRTEQGDSAMYLCASSSAGTVRETQYFGPGTRLLVL.

Here the CDR3 reads CASRLDAGELFF. The CDR3 bases are TGTGCCAGCAGGCTAGACGCCGGGGAGCTGTTTTTT. The J gene is TRBJ2-2, the V gene TRBV6-1; no clear D gene. The germline V and J ends were trimmed by 6 bases and 6 bases, with 8 bases remaining between them. Germline V gene lookup returns CDR1 MNHNS and CDR2 SASEGT. The CDR3 sequence is 12 residues long.